This T cell receptor (beta chain) was recorded in a study of molecular identifiers for immune sequencing clone quantification. The germline gives CDR1 SGDLS, CDR2 YYNGEE. V was trimmed by 2 bases and J by 4 bases, leaving 10 bases between them. CDR3 length equals 14 residues. This clonotype appeared many times. TCRdb reprocessed the PCR reads via MiXCR and lists one record per CDR3 protein. Seen here are over 600,000 distinct CDR3 sequences, roughly 21% observed once, and the top ten hold 0.85% to 0.9%. The source of this sequence is a human donor in good health. Some libraries in this study had Jurkat cell RNA spiked in. The sequenced sample was naive CD8+ T cells from blood, with Jurkat cell RNA spiked in. The subset here: FACS-sorted CD8+CD4-CCR7+CD45RA+ naive T cells. The genes are TRBV9 and TRBJ2-1, with TRBD1 as a possible D gene (6 bases). Here the CDR3 reads CASSVGQLYNEQFF. The CDR3 DNA is TGTGCCAGCAGCGTTGGACAGCTATACAATGAGCAGTTCTTC.